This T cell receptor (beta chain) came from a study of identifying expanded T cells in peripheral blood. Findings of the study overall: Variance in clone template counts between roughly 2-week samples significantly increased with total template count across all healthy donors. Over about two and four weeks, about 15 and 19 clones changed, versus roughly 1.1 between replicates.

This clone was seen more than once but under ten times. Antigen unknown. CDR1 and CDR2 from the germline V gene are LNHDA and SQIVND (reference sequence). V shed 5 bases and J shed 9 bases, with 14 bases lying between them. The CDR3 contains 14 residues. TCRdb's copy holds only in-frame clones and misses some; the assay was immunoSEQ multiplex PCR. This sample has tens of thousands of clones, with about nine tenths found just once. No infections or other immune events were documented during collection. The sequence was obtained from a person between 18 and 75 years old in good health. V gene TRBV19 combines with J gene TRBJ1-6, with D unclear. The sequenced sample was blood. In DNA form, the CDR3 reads TGTGCCAGTAGTGAGGGTAAAGAATCTTCACCCCTCCACTTT. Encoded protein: CASSEGKESSPLHF.